This T cell receptor beta chain was sequenced for a study of cytomegalovirus exposure and HLA in healthy donors listed by TCRdb under 2017. Study-level background: An earlier analysis of several hundred of the donors reported about 260 Gb of sequence data and 90 million to 120 million unique TCR beta sequences obtained from around 170 million T cells. An early release that covered several hundred HLA-typed donors contained approximately 300 gigabases of sequencing data and tens of millions of unique TCR sequences. Besides the first cohort of approximately 670 subjects, a separate validation cohort made up of 120 different subjects was used. HLA typing included class I and class II loci at four-digit resolution. A later analysis re-examined previously published TCR beta repertoires from roughly 650 donors and added high-resolution HLA genotyping to investigate patterns of TCR occurrence. Among the approximately 400 genotyped donors, approximately 77% belonged to the genetic ancestry cluster associated with self-reported Caucasian donors. Every discovery cohort repertoire had been produced on one sequencing platform. Four to six DR-DQ haplotypes were handled as single units for association and clustering, since linkage in the cohort was strong. The study combined high-throughput TCR immunosequencing, statistical association of individual TCRs with disease status, and machine learning to predict cytomegalovirus infection status. Across roughly 420 genotyped donors of the cohort, an average of about 220,000 unique TCR beta nucleotide sequences per donor were sequenced, and roughly 18% of those sequences were non-productive. Rather than drawing on any new phenotypic data, the later analysis identified candidate immune exposures from TCR beta sequences and the way those sequences occurred across donors. A later genetic analysis took genome-wide SNP genotypes for about 65% of the 666 donors and used that subset as a discovery cohort. The study was designed to test whether signatures of past pathogen exposure could be identified by cataloging public T cell receptors. The T cell repertoires of 550 to 850 subjects were profiled by immunosequencing and related to cytomegalovirus serostatus. Donor age, sex, ethnicity and CMV serostatus were compiled alongside the repertoire data. The number of typed donors differed by locus: about 620-640 for A, B, C, DRB1 and DQB1; some 500 for DQA1; 606 for DPA1; and around 490 for DPB1. In an earlier analysis of over 550 of the donors, high-throughput TCR beta sequencing was used to judge whether each TCR beta V gene segment behaved as functional or pseudogenic.

Broader findings and caveats from the paper: Most TCR sequences were observed very rarely across donors, whereas some public TCRs were present in many individuals. The presence/absence analyses assumed that sequencing depth was roughly uniform across donors, and that assumption may not be true. A further reported finding was that TCR beta sequences accurately predicted the HLA-A and HLA-B alleles for most subjects in the first cohort. A few of the identified cytomegalovirus-associated TCR beta chains were confirmed in vitro to be specific for cytomegalovirus antigens. According to the authors, the approach could potentially be generalized to other disease states and immunological phenotypes. The earlier analysis of approximately 540 of the donors excluded 15 to 20 rarely observed V segments, including chromosome 9 orphons, because counts were too low. In this cohort, only TCR beta chains were sequenced, and detectable features were limited by the absence of alpha or paired-chain data. A later analysis found that HLA-associated TCR beta chains were more clonally expanded and had lower generation probabilities than equally common non-associated chains. HLA typing was unavailable for some donors at each locus, so association tests used only the typed subset. A later analysis found that most CMV-associated TCR beta chains appeared HLA-restricted, with HLA associations seemingly driven largely by CMV exposure. CMV serostatus was the only immune exposure information available for the cohort. Correlated functional status among segregating V segments might reflect linkage disequilibrium, but an unknown experimental factor could not be ruled out. A group of highly shared sequence variants was considered likely to be a technical artifact of the sequencing pipeline. In a later genetic analysis, fewer N-insertions in productive TCRs were reported among donors in an Asian-associated ancestry cluster than the roughly 700-donor mean. Strong co-occurrence of HLA alleles, especially DR and DQ, made assigning TCR associations to individual alleles difficult. In a later genetic analysis, a missense DCLRE1C variant was associated with V-gene and J-gene trimming of TCR beta chains, and the association was replicated in an independent cohort. In a later analysis, over 15,000 TCR beta sequences were associated with specific HLA alleles at a false discovery rate of 0.05. In a later analysis, several top co-occurrence clusters were reported to appear linked to parvovirus B19, influenza, CMV and Epstein-Barr virus. The classifier was reported to diagnose cytomegalovirus status with high specificity and sensitivity in both the original cohort and the validation cohort. In an earlier analysis of 587 of the donors, most TCR beta V segments appeared in productive rearrangements about 90% or about 30% of the time, broadly matching IMGT annotations. In a later analysis, TCR association rates were found to vary across HLA loci, with the most associated TCRs seen for DRB1 alleles and the fewest for HLA-C alleles. The study gave a list of 150 to 200 TCR beta chains associated with cytomegalovirus. Some IMGT-functional V segments, including TRBV6-2 and TRBV6-3, could not be told apart with the 87-base-pair reads, so those segments were excluded.

The cohort consisted of approximately 690 healthy bone marrow donors. Cohort members were all nominally healthy when sampled, although unrecorded immune exposures were likely present. The donor was CMV seropositive and belonged to the group of more than 250 seropositive cohort members. A peripheral blood sample was collected from each donor, and TCR beta sequencing was performed on peripheral blood mononuclear cells. The Qiagen DNeasy Blood Extraction Kit was used to extract genomic DNA from the blood cell samples. The method behind the library was the immunoSEQ multiplex PCR assay. The multiplex PCR relied on a mix of 60 forward primers for TCR Vbeta segments and 13 reverse primers for TCR Jbeta segments. A multiplex PCR assay on genomic DNA amplified the CDR3 region of rearranged TCR beta genes. The amplified TCR beta libraries were sequenced on the Illumina HiSeq System as 87-base-pair reads. The original pipeline was this. A later analysis tallied 75 million to 85 million unique TCR beta chains across the 666 repertoires, and approximately 12 million of those chains were shared by two or more donors. Raw reads were error-corrected and collapsed into unique sequences with a nearest-neighbor algorithm that merged closely related sequences to remove PCR and sequencing errors. To assign V, D and J gene segments, CDR3 sequences were aligned to IMGT reference sequences. Each retained sequence needed at least a six-nucleotide match to both a V gene segment and a J gene segment. A rearrangement counted as productive if the CDR3 had no stop codons and remained in frame with V and J, and every other rearrangement counted as non-productive. Following IMGT convention, CDR3 was defined as the stretch from the second conserved V-encoded cysteine up to the conserved J-encoded phenylalanine. In an earlier analysis of around 600 of the donors, sequences lacking an unambiguous match to a single V gene segment were excluded. An earlier analysis of approximately 590 of the donors called V segments functional above 56.7% productive rearrangements and segregating when the between-donor standard deviation exceeded 5%. To diagnose cytomegalovirus status from the catalog of TCR beta chain sequences, a statistical classification framework was built. In a later analysis, V and J genes were assigned by comparing TCR nucleotide sequences against IMGT/GENE-DB human TR gene sequences. In a later analysis, CDR3 sequences and most-parsimonious VDJ recombination scenarios were assigned using the TCRdist pipeline. In a later analysis, each TCR beta chain was defined by its CDR3 amino acid sequence together with its V-gene family, and reads lacking a unique V-gene family were excluded. As a way to deal with suspected cross-contamination and a sequencing artifact, a later analysis dropped 450 to 600 nucleotide sequences that were highly shared and had low generation probability. In a later analysis, a clonal expansion index was calculated for each public chain from normalized within-repertoire ranks of inferred template counts. In a later analysis, generation probabilities were computed using a VDJ recombination model fitted to out-of-frame rearrangements, and the results were checked against IGoR. In a later analysis, TCR-TCR, TCR-HLA and TCR-CMV co-occurrence was scored with hypergeometric tests, and a repertoire-size bias correction was applied to TCR pairs. A later analysis estimated false discovery rates by permuting HLA or CMV assignments 20 times. In a later analysis, co-occurring TCRs were grouped with DBSCAN, and TCRdist sequence similarity was added when clustering was performed within HLA-allele-positive subsets. Co-occurrence clustering excluded repertoires with fewer than 30,000 or more than 120,000 public chains, plus five with anomalous nucleotide sharing. TCRdb obtained this table from immuneACCESS and retained in-frame rearrangements with V and J assigned. These tables miss some clones; where compared with another copy, unresolved V genes account for less than half of the shortfall, and the remainder is unexplained. From that table come the V and J calls and clone size; the DNA was used to work out D and trimming. The sample includes 150,000 to 200,000 clones, with around 84% observed a single time. The ten largest account for more than 2% of the sample.

The germline V gene specifies SQVTM as CDR1 and ANQGSEA as CDR2. Germline trimming amounts to 3 bases on V and 9 bases on J, with 16 as the count of junction bases outside the gene matches. Its CDR3 holds 16 amino acids, cysteine through phenylalanine. The kept DNA is CDR3 alone, 48 bases in frame from the first base. This clone was recorded a few times. Its antigen remains unidentified. The sample holds no much larger clone one base away, and base qualities are not on file. The sequenced material came from PBMCs. The clonotype comes from a man aged 18 to 35 in good health and CMV-seropositive. The chain is assembled from TRBV29-1 and TRBJ2-4, with 8 bases in between that match TRBD1. CDR3 protein: CSVDAGGRGQSGIQYF. The nucleotides read TGCAGCGTTGATGCCGGCGGCAGGGGGCAGAGTGGCATTCAGTACTTC.